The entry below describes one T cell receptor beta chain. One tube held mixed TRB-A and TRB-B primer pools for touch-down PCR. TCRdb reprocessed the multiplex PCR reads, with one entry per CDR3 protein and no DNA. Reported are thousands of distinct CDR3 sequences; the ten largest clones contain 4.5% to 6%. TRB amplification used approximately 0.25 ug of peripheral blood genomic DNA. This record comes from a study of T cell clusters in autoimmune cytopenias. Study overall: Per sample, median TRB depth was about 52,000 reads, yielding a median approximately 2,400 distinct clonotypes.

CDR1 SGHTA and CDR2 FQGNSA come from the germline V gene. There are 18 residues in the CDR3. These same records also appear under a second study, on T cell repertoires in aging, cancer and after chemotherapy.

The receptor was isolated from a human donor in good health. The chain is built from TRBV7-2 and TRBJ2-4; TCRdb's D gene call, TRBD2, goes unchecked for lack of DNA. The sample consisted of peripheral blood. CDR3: CASRPSPGGLAGQNIQYF. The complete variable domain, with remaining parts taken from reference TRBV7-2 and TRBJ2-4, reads GAGVSQSPSNKVTEKGKDVELRCDPISGHTALYWYRQSLGQGLEFLIYFQGNSAPDKSGLPSDRFSAERTGGSVSTLTIQRTQQEDSAVYLCASRPSPGGLAGQNIQYFGAGTRLSVL.